This T cell receptor (beta chain) is drawn from a study of cytomegalovirus exposure and HLA in healthy donors listed by TCRdb under 2017. For the wider study: An earlier analysis of a few hundred of the donors reported approximately 280 Gb of sequence data and 117 million unique TCR beta sequences obtained from some 170 million T cells. About 280 gigabases of sequencing data and tens of millions of unique TCR sequences were included in an early release covering around 650 HLA-typed donors. Among the approximately 400 genotyped donors, roughly 80% belonged to the genetic ancestry cluster associated with self-reported Caucasian donors. The study was designed to test whether signatures of past pathogen exposure could be identified by cataloging public T cell receptors. The study profiled the T cell repertoires of some 610 subjects by immunosequencing and related them to cytomegalovirus serostatus. Besides the first cohort of roughly 640 subjects, a separate validation cohort made up of 120 different subjects was used. To predict cytomegalovirus infection status, the study combined high-throughput TCR immunosequencing, statistical association of individual TCRs with disease status, and machine learning. In a later analysis, previously published TCR beta repertoires from about 640 donors were re-analyzed and high-resolution HLA genotyping was added so that TCR occurrence patterns could be studied. Rather than drawing on any new phenotypic data, the later analysis identified candidate immune exposures from TCR beta sequences and the way those sequences occurred across donors. An earlier analysis of 500 to 750 of the donors applied high-throughput TCR beta sequencing to assess whether each TCR beta V gene segment acted as functional or pseudogenic. Alongside the repertoire data, information on donor age, sex, ethnicity and CMV serostatus was compiled. In a later genetic analysis, genome-wide SNP genotypes for about three fifths of the roughly 670 donors were used, and that subset was treated as a discovery cohort. All discovery cohort repertoires had been generated using a single sequencing platform. HLA typing included class I and class II loci at four-digit resolution. Typing coverage differed by locus: A, B, C, DRB1 and DQB1 were typed in about 620-640 donors, DQA1 in approximately 520, DPA1 in roughly 590, and DPB1 in just under 480. Roughly five DR-DQ haplotypes were treated as single units for association and clustering because of strong linkage in the cohort. Among some 410 genotyped donors of the cohort, an average of roughly 240,000 unique TCR beta nucleotide sequences were sequenced per donor, approximately 20% of them non-productive.

What the study reported, not specific to this receptor: The earlier analysis of 587 of the donors excluded approximately 15 rarely observed V segments, including chromosome 9 orphons, because counts were too low. This cohort had only TCR beta chains sequenced, and the lack of alpha or paired-chain data limited which features could be detected. A later analysis found that HLA-associated TCR beta chains were more clonally expanded and had lower generation probabilities than equally common non-associated chains. Specific HLA alleles were associated with more than 15,000 TCR beta sequences at a false discovery rate of 0.05 in a later analysis. According to a later analysis, TCR association rates differed among HLA loci, with DRB1 alleles showing the most associated TCRs and HLA-C alleles showing the fewest. The presence/absence analyses assumed that sequencing depth was roughly uniform across donors, and that assumption may not be true. A later analysis found that most CMV-associated TCR beta chains appeared HLA-restricted, with HLA associations seemingly driven largely by CMV exposure. When HLA alleles, especially DR and DQ, strongly co-occurred, attributing TCR associations to individual alleles was difficult. V-gene and J-gene trimming of TCR beta chains was associated with a missense DCLRE1C variant in a later genetic analysis, and the association was replicated in an independent cohort. The study listed 150 to 200 TCR beta chains as associated with cytomegalovirus. According to the authors, the approach could potentially be generalized to other disease states and immunological phenotypes. Immune exposure information for the cohort was limited to CMV serostatus. Because HLA typing was unavailable for some donors at each locus, only the typed subset was used in association tests. A cluster of highly shared sequence variants was judged likely to be a technical artifact of the sequencing pipeline. Most TCR sequences were observed very rarely across donors, whereas some public TCRs were present in many individuals. A further reported finding was that TCR beta sequences accurately predicted the HLA-A and HLA-B alleles for most subjects in the first cohort. Several of the top co-occurrence clusters appeared to be linked to parvovirus B19, influenza, CMV and Epstein-Barr virus, according to a later analysis. Correlated functional status among segregating V segments might be attributable to linkage disequilibrium, but an unknown experimental factor could not be ruled out. Some IMGT-functional V segments, including TRBV6-2 and TRBV6-3, could not be told apart with the 87-base-pair reads, so those segments were excluded. Compared with the roughly 700-donor mean, donors in an Asian-associated ancestry cluster had fewer N-insertions in productive TCRs, according to a later genetic analysis. In vitro tests confirmed that three of the cytomegalovirus-associated TCR beta chains recognize cytomegalovirus antigens. In both the original and validation cohorts, the classifier was reported to diagnose cytomegalovirus status with high specificity and sensitivity. An earlier analysis of approximately 570 of the donors showed that most TCR beta V segments appeared in productive rearrangements either about 87% or about 30% of the time, which broadly matched IMGT annotations.

The germline V gene gives CDR1 as SGHVS and CDR2 as FNYEAQ. The CDR3 starts with the cysteine, ends with the phenylalanine, and has 19 residues. The DNA shown is the 57-base CDR3, in frame from base 1. Deletion took 3 bases off V and 3 bases off J, with a span of 24 bases between the germline ends. On this clone: Its binding antigen is unknown.

The method was the immunoSEQ multiplex PCR assay. A mixture of 60 forward primers for TCR Vbeta segments and 13 reverse primers for TCR Jbeta segments was used in the multiplex PCR. The CDR3 region of rearranged TCR beta genes was amplified from genomic DNA with a multiplex PCR assay. Amplified TCR beta libraries were sequenced as 87-base-pair reads on the Illumina HiSeq System. The source study handled its data this way. Across the roughly 640 repertoires, a later analysis counted tens of millions of unique TCR beta chains, 9.5 million to 12 million of which were shared by at least two donors. To remove PCR and sequencing errors, raw reads were error-corrected and collapsed into unique sequences using a nearest-neighbor algorithm that merged closely related sequences. Alignment of CDR3 sequences to IMGT reference sequences was used to assign V, D and J gene segments. For a sequence to be retained, at least a six-nucleotide match to both a V gene segment and a J gene segment was required. Rearrangements were classified as productive when the CDR3 lacked stop codons and remained in frame with V and J, and all other rearrangements were classified as non-productive. Following IMGT convention, CDR3 was defined as the stretch from the second conserved V-encoded cysteine up to the conserved J-encoded phenylalanine. Sequences without an unambiguous match to a single V gene segment were excluded from the earlier analysis of a few hundred of the donors. In an earlier analysis of several hundred of the donors, V segments were called functional above 56.7% productive rearrangements and were called segregating when the between-donor standard deviation exceeded 5%. A statistical classification framework was developed to diagnose cytomegalovirus status using the catalog of TCR beta chain sequences. In a later analysis, TCR nucleotide sequences were compared against IMGT/GENE-DB human TR gene sequences so that V and J genes could be assigned. Using the TCRdist pipeline, a later analysis assigned CDR3 sequences along with most-parsimonious VDJ recombination scenarios. In a later analysis, every TCR beta chain was defined by the combination of its CDR3 amino acid sequence and its V-gene family, and reads without a unique V-gene family were dropped. A later analysis removed 592 highly shared, low-generation-probability nucleotide sequences to deal with suspected cross-contamination and a sequencing artifact. For each public chain, a later analysis derived a clonal expansion index from normalized ranks of inferred template counts within each repertoire. In a later analysis, generation probabilities were computed using a VDJ recombination model fitted to out-of-frame rearrangements, and the results were checked against IGoR. Hypergeometric tests were used in a later analysis to score TCR-TCR, TCR-HLA and TCR-CMV co-occurrence, with a repertoire-size bias correction applied to the TCR pairs. A later analysis estimated false discovery rates by permuting HLA or CMV assignments 20 times. In a later analysis, co-occurring TCRs were grouped using DBSCAN, and TCRdist sequence similarity was added for clustering within HLA-allele-positive subsets. Co-occurrence clustering excluded repertoires with fewer than 30,000 or more than 120,000 public chains, plus five with anomalous nucleotide sharing. The table comes from immuneACCESS by way of TCRdb, which keeps in-frame sequences with V and J called. Part of the clones is missing from these tables; in studies checked, under half for an unresolved V gene and the rest for unknown reasons. The V and J calls and the clone size are those of that table, but D and trimming were determined from the DNA. This sample's table contains over 45,000 clones. The top ten hold over 2% of the sample.

The cohort was made up of about 610 healthy bone marrow donors. All cohort members were sampled while nominally healthy, although unrecorded immune exposures were likely present. The donor tested CMV seronegative, placing the donor among the 350 to 400 seronegative members of the cohort. Each donor provided a peripheral blood sample, and peripheral blood mononuclear cells were used for TCR beta sequencing. Genomic DNA extraction from the blood cell samples was performed with the Qiagen DNeasy Blood Extraction Kit. The sequence came from a woman aged 18-29 years in good health and CMV-seronegative. The sample consisted of PBMCs. The rearrangement combines TRBV7-6 with TRBJ1-5, with TRBD1 tentatively as D gene (6 bases match). The DNA is as follows: TGTGCCAGCAGCTTCATGTATATAGGACAGAAGTTTTTCAATCAGCCCCAGCATTTT. The encoded protein is CASSFMYIGQKFFNQPQHF.